This TCR beta chain was found in a study of blood T cell repertoires in COVID-19. Study in general: Sample material is recorded as cDNA or gDNA derived from T cells, B-cell-depleted T cells, or PBMCs.

Study processing details: Counts of nucleated cells, estimated from reference gene primer amplification, were obtained. Produced via immunoSEQ multiplex PCR; TCRdb's table is partial and in-frame only. V and J calls and clone size are copied from that table; D and trimming were computed from the DNA. In the table there are around 180,000 clones, around 80% of which are singletons. CDR1 is SGHDN and CDR2 is FVKESK in the germline V gene. Trimming took off 5 bases at V and 4 bases at J, with 18 bases between the two ends. The CDR3 spans 15 residues. Sequences were obtained from peripheral blood. The receptor was derived from a man in his 70s with active or convalescent COVID-19. The genes are TRBV14 and TRBJ2-7; the D gene is possibly TRBD1 (6 bases). The CDR3 DNA is TGTGCCAGCAGCAAGGGACACTCGGGTTCGTACGAGCAGTACTTC. It encodes CASSKGHSGSYEQYF.